Listed below are T cell receptor beta chains from one sample, sequenced in a study of T cell responses to AZD1222 COVID-19 vaccine. Sequencing was performed with immunoSEQ multiplex PCR; in TCRdb, only in-frame clones are kept and a portion is missing. The table includes 140,000 or so clones, roughly nine tenths detected once. Material: peripheral blood, obtained 28 days after the second dose of the MenACWY control vaccine. These receptors all come from an adult who received the MenACWY meningococcal vaccine as a control. CDR3s include the opening cysteine and the closing phenylalanine or tryptophan. D genes are given only for firm matches. Size is stated for part of the rows, as once, few or many counts, or as a class when the clone is expanded.

CDR3 DNA: TGTGCCAGCAGTGAGTTACCGCCGGGACTAGCGGGAGACGAGCAGTACTTC; CDR3 protein: CASSELPPGLAGDEQYF; D gene: TRBD2; V gene: TRBV25-1; J gene: TRBJ2-7; clone size: NA
CDR3 DNA: TGTGCCAGCAGCTTATCATCCCCTGCGGGAGGCCTAAACATTCAGTACTTC; CDR3 protein: CASSLSSPAGGLNIQYF; D gene: TRBD2; V gene: TRBV7-2; J gene: TRBJ2-4; clone size: NA
CDR3 DNA: TGTGCCAGCAGTGTGGGTGGCCTAGGGGCAGATACGCAGTATTTT; CDR3 protein: CASSVGGLGADTQYF; D gene: NA; V gene: TRBV25-1; J gene: TRBJ2-3; clone size: NA
CDR3 DNA: TGTGCCAGCAGCCCCGTGGCGGGGGTAATAGATACGCAGTATTTT; CDR3 protein: CASSPVAGVIDTQYF; D gene: TRBD2; V gene: TRBV3-1/TRBV3-2; J gene: TRBJ2-3; clone size: NA
CDR3 DNA: TGTGCCAGCAGACCTAACCCCGGGCAGCGAAATGGCTACACCTTC; CDR3 protein: CASRPNPGQRNGYTF; D gene: NA; V gene: TRBV6-2/TRBV6-3; J gene: TRBJ1-2; clone size: NA
CDR3 DNA: TGTGCCAGCCGAACCGCGGGGGAGCTGTTTTTT; CDR3 protein: CASRTAGELFF; D gene: NA; V gene: TRBV19; J gene: TRBJ2-2; clone size: NA
CDR3 DNA: TGTGCCAGCAGCCAGCGTAGCGTAAATGAGCAGTTCTTC; CDR3 protein: CASSQRSVNEQFF; D gene: NA; V gene: TRBV5-4; J gene: TRBJ2-1; clone size: once
CDR3 DNA: TGTGCCTGGACCAAAACCCGGACAGGGGGGAACTCTGGAAACACCATATATTTT; CDR3 protein: CAWTKTRTGGNSGNTIYF; D gene: TRBD1; V gene: TRBV30; J gene: TRBJ1-3; clone size: NA
CDR3 DNA: TGTGCCAGCAGCTTGGTATCGGGTAGGGGAGAGGAAAAACTGTTTTTT; CDR3 protein: CASSLVSGRGEEKLFF; D gene: NA; V gene: TRBV5-4; J gene: TRBJ1-4; clone size: NA
CDR3 DNA: TGTGCCAGCACCCGACGTGAGGGTTCACCCCTCCACTTT; CDR3 protein: CASTRREGSPLHF; D gene: NA; V gene: TRBV6-5; J gene: TRBJ1-6; clone size: once
CDR3 DNA: TGCGCCAGCAGCCAACAAATCGGTGATGGCTACACCTTC; CDR3 protein: CASSQQIGDGYTF; D gene: NA; V gene: TRBV4-3; J gene: TRBJ1-2; clone size: NA
CDR3 DNA: TGCGCCAGCAGTTGGCAGGTCAAGGATACGCAGTATTTT; CDR3 protein: CASSWQVKDTQYF; D gene: NA; V gene: TRBV10-1; J gene: TRBJ2-3; clone size: NA
CDR3 DNA: TGTGCCAGCAGACGTAGCCGGGGGCACTACGAGCAGTACTTC; CDR3 protein: CASRRSRGHYEQYF; D gene: NA; V gene: TRBV7-2; J gene: TRBJ2-7; clone size: NA
CDR3 DNA: TGCAGCGTTGAAGAGGGCCTCCGGATCTCTAGCACAGATACGCAGTATTTT; CDR3 protein: CSVEEGLRISSTDTQYF; D gene: NA; V gene: TRBV29-1; J gene: TRBJ2-3; clone size: NA